This T cell receptor (beta chain) came from a study of spatial heterogeneity in lung cancer. Study-wide context: Each unique TCR and UMI combination was seen more than ten times on average in raw reads.

Each TCR cDNA molecule bore a unique molecular identifier. TCRdb used MiXCR to reprocess the 5' RACE reads, holding one entry per CDR3 protein. Of 95,000 or so distinct CDR3 sequences in the sample, roughly 8.7% are singletons; the top ten hold 6.9%. With V trimmed by 0 bases and J by 3 bases, 1 base remained unmatched. The V gene's germline CDR1 is SGHRS and CDR2 YFSETQ. The CDR3 has 14 residues. This clonotype has at least ten counts. Its target is unknown. Study conclusions and caveats: The appearance of ubiquitous expanded tumor TCRs in blood was greater at resection than follow-up.

Time point indicated: sample taken at primary tumor resection. No cells were sorted before sequencing. The whole RNA sequenced was extracted from tumor, nontumor lung or frozen PBMC. The donor group consisted of 55 to 85 patients who had untreated, early-stage non-small cell lung cancer. The chain joins TRBV5-1 to TRBJ1-1; 8 nucleotides line up with TRBD1. Specimen: PBMCs, collected at surgery. This clonotype was obtained from a male donor with early-stage non-small cell lung cancer. The CDR3 DNA is TGCGCCAGCAGCTTGGTACAGGGGGACACTGAAGCTTTCTTT. It specifies CASSLVQGDTEAFF.